This T cell receptor (beta chain) emerged from a study of OX40 agonist ivuxolimab in advanced cancers. CDR1 SGHTA and CDR2 FQGNSA come from the germline V gene. This CDR3 spans 15 amino acids. J was trimmed by 7 bases and V by 6 bases; bases with no gene match: 12. Whole-study results and caveats: On average, CD8+ T cells showed a greater number of expanded clones than CD4+. Antigen targets of the expanded peripheral T cells went undetermined. Low normalized T-cell clonal expansion also characterized some of the nonresponders.

The data were produced by immunoSEQ multiplex PCR, yet TCRdb's version contains in-frame clones alone and is incomplete. This sample carries 35,000 to 40,000 clones, about three quarters of them seen once, and the ten largest clones take approximately 9.8%. About this clone itself: Its antigen is as yet unknown.

The chain links TRBV7-2 to TRBJ2-5, with TRBD2 identical over 9 bases. The sample consisted of CD4+ or CD8+ T cells sorted from blood, taken in a trial of the OX40 agonist ivuxolimab. The origin of this receptor is an adult with an advanced solid tumor such as melanoma, head and neck, liver or kidney cancer. The CDR3 sequence is CASRWELAGPATQYF. CDR3 sequence (DNA): TGTGCCAGCAGGTGGGAGCTAGCGGGGCCTGCGACCCAGTACTTC.